This is a list of T cell receptor beta chains from one sample in a study of CD8 T cell repertoires and HIV-1 epitope variants. Libraries were prepared by immunoSEQ multiplex PCR; TCRdb keeps only in-frame clonotypes and omits some of them. There are roughly 100,000 clones in the sample; just under 75% occur only once, and about 26% lies in the top ten. Sequenced sample: uncultured baseline CD8+ T cells from peripheral blood mononuclear cells (PBMCs). These receptors were collected from a male donor with HIV. The CDR3 runs from the conserved cysteine through the conserved F or W. Each record gives: V gene, J gene, D gene, clone size, CDR3 protein, CDR3 DNA. The D gene is left open where the match is weak. A clone size is listed for some rows: how often the clone was seen (once, few, many), or a class if it is expanded.

TRBV28	TRBJ1-1	TRBD1	few	CASSLGTGGANEAFF	TGTGCCAGCAGTTTGGGGACAGGAGGGGCAAACGAAGCTTTCTTT
TRBV18	TRBJ2-3	TRBD1	NA	CASSSLQGATDTQYF	TGTGCCAGCTCATCCCTACAGGGGGCGACAGATACGCAGTATTTT
TRBV14	TRBJ2-7	NA	few	CASSQDQVPVGEQYF	TGTGCCAGCAGCCAAGATCAGGTCCCCGTCGGGGAGCAGTACTTC
TRBV5-6	TRBJ1-2	NA	NA	CASSLPAGSYGYTF	TGTGCCAGCAGCCTTCCAGCAGGGAGCTATGGCTACACCTTC
TRBV28	TRBJ1-2	NA	NA	CATDFYGYTF	TGTGCCACTGATTTCTATGGCTACACCTTC
TRBV9	TRBJ2-3	TRBD2	NA	CASSVGLAGDPGKDTQYF	TGTGCCAGCAGCGTGGGACTAGCGGGAGATCCTGGGAAAGATACGCAGTATTTT
TRBV30	TRBJ1-5	NA	NA	CAWSPVLLVNQPQHF	TGTGCCTGGAGCCCTGTTTTATTGGTCAATCAGCCCCAGCATTTT
TRBV18	TRBJ1-6	NA	few	CASSPTQRGNSPLHF	TGTGCCAGCTCACCAACGCAGAGGGGTAATTCACCCCTCCACTTT
TRBV11-2	TRBJ2-6	NA	NA	CASSLGSVWEAGANVLTF	TGTGCCAGCAGCTTAGGCAGCGTGTGGGAAGCTGGGGCCAACGTCCTGACTTTC
TRBV27	TRBJ2-1	TRBD1	NA	CASRSLQGAYYNEQFF	TGTGCCAGCAGATCCCTACAGGGGGCGTACTACAATGAGCAGTTCTTC
TRBV5-5	TRBJ2-3	NA	NA	CASTVLGGQRDTQYF	TGTGCCAGCACCGTACTGGGGGGGCAGAGAGATACGCAGTATTTT
TRBV4-3	TRBJ2-7	NA	NA	CASSQDLGRPYEQYF	TGCGCCAGCAGCCAAGATCTCGGCAGACCCTACGAGCAGTACTTC
TRBV27	TRBJ2-1	TRBD2	NA	CASTPGTSVHNEQFF	TGTGCCAGCACCCCTGGGACTAGCGTCCACAATGAGCAGTTCTTC
TRBV5-4	TRBJ2-1	NA	NA	CASSLESGPYNEQFF	TGTGCCAGCAGCTTGGAAAGCGGCCCCTACAATGAGCAGTTCTTC